Shown below are 15 T cell receptor beta chains from a single sample sequenced in a study of shared clonotypes between healthy human individuals. Sequencing used immunoSEQ multiplex PCR; TCRdb keeps in-frame clones, though not all of them. The repertoire holds around 430,000 clones, roughly 83% seen once, with about 13% in the top ten. Sequencing used PBMCs. These receptors all come from a woman aged 40 to 49 in good health. Some clones in this sample may be carry-over from other donors' samples.

V gene TRBV19 combines with J gene TRBJ1-1; no reliable D call. V was trimmed by 1 base and J by 8 bases, leaving 11 bases between them. CDR1 is LNHDA and CDR2 is SQIVND in the germline V gene (reference sequence). The CDR3 sequence is 13 residues long. The CDR3 protein is CASSIGSLFEAFF. CDR3 sequence (DNA): TGTGCCAGTAGTATAGGAAGCCTTTTCGAAGCTTTCTTT.

This clone was seen repeatedly, ten times or more. Other DNA sequences of this sample code for an identical CDR3. The chain carries TRBV7-2 and TRBJ1-1; TRBD1 might be the D (6 bases). Deletions cut 7 bases from V and 1 base from J, with 10 bases between. The CDR3 is made up of 13 amino acids. Looked up from germline, CDR1 is SGHTA and CDR2 is FQGNSA. In DNA form, the CDR3 reads TGTGCCAGCATATGGACAGCGAACACTGAAGCTTTCTTT. This sequence encodes CASIWTANTEAFF.

The chain uses TRBV2 and TRBJ2-1, with D hard to call. Trimming shortened V by 10 bases and J by 6 bases, and 16 bases separated the two germline ends. The CDR3 has 13 residues. Germline-derived CDR1 and CDR2 are SNHLY and FYNNEI. The CDR3 DNA follows: TGTGCCAAGCATATACCGTCGGTCAATGAGCAGTTCTTC. This encodes CAKHIPSVNEQFF.

In the case of this clone: This likely reflects a read error, since a far larger clone is one base away. The same CDR3 can be traced to other DNA sequences in this sample. V gene TRBV30 combines with J gene TRBJ1-2; no definite D call. The length of the CDR3 is 13 residues. Germline-derived CDR1 and CDR2 are GTSNPN and SVGIG (reference sequence). The CDR3 DNA is TGCGCCTGGAGTCCTGGCTTAAGCTATGGCTACACCTTC. Its translation is CAWSPGLSYGYTF.

CDR3 nucleotide sequence: TGTGCCAGCAGCTTCCGGCCAGGGAGCTCCTACGAGCAGTACTTC. Protein product: CASSFRPGSSYEQYF. This chain joins TRBV7-2 and TRBJ2-7; D tentatively reads TRBD1 or TRBD2 (5 bases each). This CDR3 comprises 15 residues. The germline V gene encodes CDR1 SGHTA and CDR2 FQGNSA. V was shortened by 3 bases and J by 0 bases, with 12 bases between the two germline ends.

The V call is TRBV4-1, the J call TRBJ2-5, with TRBD2 matching 10 bases. Near its end, the DNA agrees better with TRBJ2-7, so the J call may be wrong. The CDR3 runs 15 residues. Germline V gene data show CDR1 as MGHRA and CDR2 as YSYEKL. Here the CDR3 reads CASSQPSGRGYEQYF. The CDR3 DNA reads as TGCGCCAGCAGCCAGCCCAGCGGGAGGGGCTACGAGCAGTACTTC.

V is TRBV19 and J is TRBJ2-1, with a possible D match to TRBD1 (6 bases). The CDR3 consists of 14 residues. Trimming shortened V by 3 bases and J by 1 base, and 7 bases separated the two germline ends. CDR1 is LNHDA and CDR2 is SQIVND in the germline V gene (reference sequence). The CDR3 DNA reads TGTGCCAGTAGTATGGACAGTTCCTACAATGAGCAGTTCTTC. Translation gives CASSMDSSYNEQFF.

The CDR3 DNA is TGCAGCGGTCGGACAGGGTTTGTTCTAGACGAGACCCAGTACTTC. Translated, it gives CSGRTGFVLDETQYF. The chain recombines TRBV29-1 with TRBJ2-5; 8 bases map to TRBD1. CDR1 SQVTM and CDR2 ANQGSEA come from the germline V gene. This CDR3 is 15 amino acids long. The trim removed 7 bases at V and 5 bases at J, leaving 15 bases unmatched. Together with reference TRBV29-1 and TRBJ2-5, the CDR3 gives the full variable domain: SAVISQKPSRDICQRGTSLTIQCQVDSQVTMMFWYRQQPGQSLTLIATANQGSEATYESGFVIDKFPISRPNLTFSTLTVSNMSPEDSSIYLCSGRTGFVLDETQYFGPGTRLLVL.

The chain combines TRBV25-1 with TRBJ2-5; D tentatively reads TRBD1 or TRBD2 (5 bases each). There are 16 residues in the CDR3. V lost 4 bases to trimming and J lost 2 bases, with 17 bases between them. CDR1 and CDR2 from the germline V gene are MGHDK and SYGVNS. The chain's CDR3 is CASSASGQRWQETQYF. The DNA of the CDR3 is TGTGCCAGCAGTGCCTCGGGGCAGAGATGGCAAGAGACCCAGTACTTC.

The chain links TRBV5-1 to TRBJ1-2; 8 bases agree with TRBD1. V was clipped by 0 bases and J by 2 bases; unmatched bases: 9. Germline V CDR1 and CDR2: SGHRS, YFSETQ. The CDR3 totals 17 residues. DNA for the CDR3: TGCGCCAGCAGCTTGGCCCCGGGGACAGGACTCAACTATGGCTACACCTTC. Its protein product is CASSLAPGTGLNYGYTF.

The chain carries TRBV5-6 and TRBJ2-5; maybe TRBD1 (6 bases). Germline V lookup: CDR1 SGHDT, CDR2 YYEEEE. There are 15 residues in the CDR3. V lost 4 bases, J lost 1 base, and 14 bases lay in between. The CDR3 protein is CASSPLTGSQETQYF. In nucleotides, the CDR3 is TGTGCCAGCAGCCCCCTAACAGGGTCCCAAGAGACCCAGTACTTC.

The rearrangement joins TRBV6-6 to TRBJ2-7, with 10 bases aligning to TRBD1. The CDR3 has 14 residues. The V segment lost 6 bases and the J segment 2 bases; nucleotides outside the gene matches: 4. CDR1 MNHNY and CDR2 SVGAGI come from the germline V gene (reference sequence). The DNA of the CDR3 is TGTGCCAGCAGATCCGACAGGGGGCCCTACGAGCAGTACTTC. This sequence encodes CASRSDRGPYEQYF.

The rearrangement joins TRBV7-9 to TRBJ2-1; perhaps D is TRBD1 or TRBD2 (6 bases each). V lost 5 bases and J 3 bases, leaving 17 bases between the germline ends. This CDR3 comprises 16 residues. The germline CDR1 and CDR2 sequences are SEHNR and FQNEAQ (reference sequence). The CDR3 protein is CASSLLGGRYYNEQFF. The CDR3 DNA reads TGTGCCAGCAGCCTACTTGGGGGGCGGTACTACAATGAGCAGTTCTTC.

The chain has TRBV19 and TRBJ1-5; no clear D gene. Trimming shortened V by 7 bases and J by 9 bases, and 16 bases separated the two germline ends. This CDR3 region has 13 residues. Per the germline V gene, CDR1 is LNHDA and CDR2 is SQIVND (reference sequence). The CDR3 nucleotides are TGTGCCAGTACTAGGTCTGGGGTCGCGCCCCAGCATTTT. It translates to CASTRSGVAPQHF.

This chain joins TRBV4-3 and TRBJ1-3; 8 bases line up with TRBD1. This CDR3 spans 18 amino acids. Looked up from germline, CDR1 is LGHNA and CDR2 is YSLEER. J gave up 0 bases and V 1 base, and 8 bases lay outside the gene matches. The CDR3 DNA sequence: TGCGCCAGCAGCCAAGGGGCCGCCGGGACAGGCTCTGGAAACACCATATATTTT. Its protein is CASSQGAAGTGSGNTIYF.